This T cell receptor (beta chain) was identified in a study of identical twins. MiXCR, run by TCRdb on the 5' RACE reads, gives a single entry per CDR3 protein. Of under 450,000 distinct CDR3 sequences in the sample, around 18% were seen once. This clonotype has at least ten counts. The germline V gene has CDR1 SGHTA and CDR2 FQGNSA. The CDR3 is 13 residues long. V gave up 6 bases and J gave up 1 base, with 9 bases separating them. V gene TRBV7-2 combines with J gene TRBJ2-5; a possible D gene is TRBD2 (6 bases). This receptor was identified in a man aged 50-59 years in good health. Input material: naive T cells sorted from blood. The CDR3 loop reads CASRTGVQETQYF. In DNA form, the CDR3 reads TGTGCCAGCAGAACGGGGGTCCAAGAGACCCAGTACTTC.